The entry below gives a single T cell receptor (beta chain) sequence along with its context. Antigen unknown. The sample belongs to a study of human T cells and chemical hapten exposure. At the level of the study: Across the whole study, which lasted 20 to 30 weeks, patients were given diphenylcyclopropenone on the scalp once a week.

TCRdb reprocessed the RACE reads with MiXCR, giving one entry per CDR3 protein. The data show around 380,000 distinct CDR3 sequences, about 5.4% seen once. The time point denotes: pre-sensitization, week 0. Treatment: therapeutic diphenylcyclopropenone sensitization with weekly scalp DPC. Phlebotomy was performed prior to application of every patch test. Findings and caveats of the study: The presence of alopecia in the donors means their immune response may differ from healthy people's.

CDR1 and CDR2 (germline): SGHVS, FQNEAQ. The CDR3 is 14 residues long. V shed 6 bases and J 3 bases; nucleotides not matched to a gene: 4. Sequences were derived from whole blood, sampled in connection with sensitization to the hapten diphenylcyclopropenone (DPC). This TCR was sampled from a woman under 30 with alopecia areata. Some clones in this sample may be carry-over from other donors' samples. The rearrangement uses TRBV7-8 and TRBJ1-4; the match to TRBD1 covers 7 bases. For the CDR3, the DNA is TGTGCCAGCAGTCAGCAGGGGGCTAATGAAAAACTGTTTTTT. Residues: CASSQQGANEKLFF.